The 19 T cell receptor beta chains in this list originate from one sample, sequenced in a study of regulatory T cells in long-lasting Graves disease. Time point denoted: newly diagnosed GD, antithyroid drugs for less than 3 months. Researchers made the TCR library from RNA that was extracted from PBMCs. Sequencing libraries for TCR beta were prepared with iRepertoire HTBI primers and Arm-PCR of CDR3 regions. Each CDR3 protein is one row after TCRdb ran MiXCR on the multiplex PCR reads. The data hold 410,000 or so distinct CDR3 sequences, with 15% observed a single time. These data are also associated with another study on T cells in Graves' hyperthyroidism and ophthalmopathy.

The sequencing here drew on peripheral blood mononuclear cells (PBMCs), taken at new diagnosis, from a patient treated with antithyroid drugs. The receptor source for this set is a woman aged 25 to 39 with Graves disease.

On this clonotype: This may arise from a read error, as a much more abundant clone is one base away. This chain joins TRBV10-2 and TRBJ1-1; 12 nucleotides align to TRBD1. This CDR3 spans 15 amino acids. Germline V CDR1 and CDR2: WSHSY, SAAADI. The CDR3 DNA is TGCACCAGCAGCCCCGGGACAGGGGGCTTCACTGAAGCTTTCTTT. It encodes CTSSPGTGGFTEAFF.

In this sample, this clonotype turned up a few times. The chain couples TRBV9 to TRBJ1-5; D gene unclear. Deletions cut 0 bases from V and 5 bases from J, with 9 bases between. Germline V gives CDR1 SGDLS, CDR2 YYNGEE. The CDR3 has 14 amino acids. The CDR3 sequence is CASSVGKRDQPQHF. The CDR3 DNA reads TGTGCCAGCAGCGTAGGTAAGCGCGATCAGCCCCAGCATTTT.

The chain combines TRBV19 with TRBJ1-1; tentative D call: TRBD1 (6 bases). Germline V lookup: CDR1 LNHDA, CDR2 SQIVND (reference sequence). Trimming took 2 bases from V and 1 from J, leaving 17 bases between them. The CDR3 length is 17 residues. In nucleotides, the CDR3 is TGTGCCAGTAGTATACAGGGGCGCTGGAAAGAGAACACTGAAGCTTTCTTT. Its translation: CASSIQGRWKENTEAFF.

The chain recombines TRBV19 with TRBJ2-3; D unclear. The CDR3 covers 15 residues. With 6 bases removed from V and 2 bases from J, the gap between germline ends came to 15 bases. Germline CDR1 reads LNHDA; CDR2 reads SQIVND (reference sequence). CDR3 protein: CASSPVRVTTDTQYF. CDR3 DNA sequence: TGTGCCAGTAGCCCCGTACGGGTTACCACAGATACGCAGTATTTT.

J is TRBJ2-7 and V is TRBV6-1, with 7 bases aligning to TRBD1. The CDR3 is 15 residues long. The J segment lost 3 bases and the V segment lost 5 bases, leaving 10 bases of the junction unmatched. Per the germline V gene, CDR1 is MNHNS and CDR2 is SASEGT. CDR3 in amino acids: CASSKSGTDNYEQYF. In nucleotides, the CDR3 is TGTGCCAGCAGTAAATCCGGGACAGACAACTACGAGCAGTACTTC.

This clonotype was seen many times. The V call is TRBV24-1, the J call TRBJ2-1, with 12 bases matching TRBD2. V lost 3 bases to trimming and J lost 0 bases; unmatched junction nucleotides: 8. The CDR3 extends over 19 amino acids. Germline CDR1 and CDR2: KGHDR and SFDVKD. The CDR3 sequence is CATSDPLTSGSRSYNEQFF. CDR3 nucleotides: TGTGCCACCAGTGATCCCTTGACTAGCGGGAGCCGCTCCTACAATGAGCAGTTCTTC.

This sequence joins TRBV30 and TRBJ1-2; D possibly corresponds to TRBD1 (5 bases). Germline V gene lookup returns CDR1 GTSNPN and CDR2 SVGIG (reference sequence). V was shortened by 7 bases and J by 7 bases, with 16 bases between the two germline ends. The CDR3 has 12 amino acids. The CDR3 DNA reads TGTGCCTACCAGCGGGGGGGTGCTGGCTACACCTTC. This translates into CAYQRGGAGYTF.

V and J are TRBV7-2 and TRBJ1-2, with 9 bases fitting TRBD1. Germline V gene sequence: CDR1 SGHTA, CDR2 FQGNSA. This CDR3 is built from 19 residues. Unmatched junction bases numbered 21, after V lost 5 bases and J lost 5 bases. As DNA, the CDR3 is TGTGCCAGCAGCCCACGATCTACCGGGACAGGGCCGCTTTCTTATGGCTACACCTTC. It encodes CASSPRSTGTGPLSYGYTF.

This clonotype has at least ten counts. This chain joins TRBV5-4 and TRBJ2-1; possibly TRBD1 or TRBD2 for D (5 bases each). The V and J ends lost 4 bases and 5 bases respectively, with 10 bases between them. CDR1 SGHNT and CDR2 YYREEE come from the germline V gene (reference sequence). CDR3 length equals 13 residues. This chain's CDR3 is CASSRGTDNEQFF. The CDR3 nucleotides are TGTGCCAGCAGCCGTGGGACCGACAATGAGCAGTTCTTC.

As for this clonotype: A clone one base away is much larger, so this may be a read error. V gene TRBV6-1 combines with J gene TRBJ2-1; 13 nucleotides agree with TRBD2. Germline V gene data show CDR1 as MNHNS and CDR2 as SASEGT. Trimming removed 6 bases from V and 13 bases from J; junction bases left unmatched: 12. The CDR3 extends over 15 amino acids. The CDR3 reads CASSFGTSGKAGQFF. The CDR3 DNA sequence: TGTGCCAGCAGCTTTGGGACTAGCGGGAAGGCTGGTCAGTTCTTC.

This sequence joins TRBV15 and TRBJ2-1; 10 bases are shared with TRBD2. This CDR3 is built from 15 residues. The J segment lost 7 bases and the V segment lost 2 bases, leaving 5 bases of the junction unmatched. CDR1 is LNHNV and CDR2 is YYDKDF in the germline V gene (reference sequence). The CDR3 spells CATSRTSGIENEQFF. CDR3 coding DNA: TGTGCCACCAGCAGAACTAGCGGGATCGAAAATGAGCAGTTCTTC.

This clonotype was seen a few times. Without the conserved terminal phenylalanine or tryptophan, this CDR3 likely stems from a read error. J is TRBJ1-5 and V is TRBV7-2; no definite D call. This CDR3 is built from 16 residues. The germline V gene encodes CDR1 SGHTA and CDR2 FQGNSA. The V end was cut by 4 bases, the J end by 2 bases, with 15 bases between. For the CDR3, the DNA is TGTGCCAGCAGCTCAAATCCGGCCCGGGGCAATCAGCCCCAGCATTCT. This translates into CASSSNPARGNQPQHS.

This clonotype was observed a few times. The genes are TRBV30 and TRBJ2-7, with 7 nucleotides matching TRBD2. The CDR3 consists of 13 residues. Germline V gives CDR1 GTSNPN, CDR2 SVGIG (reference sequence). The V and J ends lost 5 bases and 2 bases, in that order; junction bases with no gene match: 6. CDR3 DNA sequence: TGTGCCTGGGGGGAGGGGCTAGCCTACGAGCAGTACTTC. Protein sequence: CAWGEGLAYEQYF.

Comment on this clonotype: The junction does not match germline at one end; this may be a read error. The rearrangement uses TRBV3-1 and TRBJ1-4; D unclear. This CDR3 has 14 amino acids. From germline, CDR1 is LGHDT and CDR2 YNNKEL (reference sequence). CDR3 nucleotide sequence: TGTGCCAGCACCCTGGGTGCAACTAATGGAAAACTGTTTTTT. Its protein product is CASTLGATNGKLFF.

This clonotype has ten or more counts. This sequence joins TRBV4-1 and TRBJ2-1; a possible D gene is TRBD2 (7 bases). V gave up 0 bases and J gave up 6 bases, with 15 bases separating them. This CDR3 has 16 residues. Germline CDR1 is MGHRA and CDR2 is YSYEKL. The CDR3 is CASSQERGAPTNEQFF. The CDR3 nucleotides read TGCGCCAGCAGCCAAGAACGGGGGGCGCCGACCAATGAGCAGTTCTTC.

This clonotype was counted a few times. The chain carries TRBV30 and TRBJ2-7, with TRBD1 identical over 10 bases. Germline V gives CDR1 GTSNPN, CDR2 SVGIG (reference sequence). V lost 8 bases, J lost 7 bases, and 11 bases stayed unmatched. CDR3 length: 13 residues. CDR3 bases: TGTGCCACGACAGGGGGCACCACACGGGAGCAGTACTTC. Protein product: CATTGGTTREQYF. Variable domain in full (rest from reference TRBV30 and TRBJ2-7): SQTIHQWPATLVQPVGSPLSLECTVEGTSNPNLYWYRQAAGRGLQLLFYSVGIGQISSEVPQNLSASRPQDRQFILSSKKLLLSDSGFYLCATTGGTTREQYFGPGTRLTVT.

This clonotype was recorded at least ten times. This sequence joins TRBV14 and TRBJ1-4; D gene ambiguous. The V and J ends lost 4 bases and 8 bases respectively, with 11 bases between them. Germline CDR1 is SGHDN and CDR2 is FVKESK. This CDR3 has 13 residues. CDR3 DNA sequence: TGTGCCAGCAGCCGTGGAGCGGGGGAAAAACTGTTTTTT. Amino acid sequence: CASSRGAGEKLFF.

This clonotype was observed at least ten times. V usage is TRBV3-1 and J usage is TRBJ2-7; D could derive from TRBD1 or TRBD2 (5 bases each). The germline V gene encodes CDR1 LGHDT and CDR2 YNNKEL (reference sequence). The ends were cut back, 3 bases at V and 2 bases at J, with 14 bases in the middle. The CDR3 covers 15 residues. Here the CDR3 DNA reads TGTGCCAGCAGCCAGACGGCAGGGAGAACCTACGAGCAGTACTTC. It translates to CASSQTAGRTYEQYF.

The J gene is TRBJ1-4, the V gene TRBV28, with 9 bases identical to TRBD1. Trimming cost V 5 bases and J 5 bases; bases outside gene matches: 9. This CDR3 spans 16 amino acids. CDR1 and CDR2 (germline): MDHEN, SYDVKM. CDR3 sequence (DNA): TGTGCCAGCAGTCCCCGGGGACAGGGAGGGAATGAAAAACTGTTTTTT. Translated, it gives CASSPRGQGGNEKLFF.